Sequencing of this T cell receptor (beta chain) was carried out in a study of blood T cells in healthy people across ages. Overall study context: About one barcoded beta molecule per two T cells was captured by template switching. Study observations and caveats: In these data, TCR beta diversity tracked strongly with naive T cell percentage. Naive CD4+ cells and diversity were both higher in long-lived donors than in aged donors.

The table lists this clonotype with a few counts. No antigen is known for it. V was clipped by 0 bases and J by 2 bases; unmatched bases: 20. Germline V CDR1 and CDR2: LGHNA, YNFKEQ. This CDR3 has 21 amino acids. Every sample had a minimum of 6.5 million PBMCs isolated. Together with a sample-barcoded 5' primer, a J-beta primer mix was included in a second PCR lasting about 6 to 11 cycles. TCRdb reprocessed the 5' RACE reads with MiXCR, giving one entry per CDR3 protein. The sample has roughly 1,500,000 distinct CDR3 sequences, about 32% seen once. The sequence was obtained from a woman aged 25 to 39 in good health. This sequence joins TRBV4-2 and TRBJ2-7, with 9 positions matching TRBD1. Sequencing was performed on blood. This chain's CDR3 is CASSQENVQGQGSHFAYEQYF. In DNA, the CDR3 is TGTGCCAGCAGCCAAGAAAACGTTCAAGGACAGGGGAGTCATTTTGCCTACGAGCAGTACTTC.